The sequence of this T cell receptor (beta chain) was determined in a study of blood T cell repertoires in COVID-19. Overall study context: PBMCs, B-cell-depleted T cells, or T cells provided the cDNA or gDNA that made up the material.

Recruits, aged roughly 18 to 90 years, lived in 24 US areas. This CDR3 comprises 15 residues. Germline CDR1 and CDR2: SGHTA and FQGNSA. Losses at the gene ends were 4 bases for V and 6 bases for J; bases not matched to a gene: 9. Sequencing used immunoSEQ multiplex PCR; TCRdb keeps in-frame clones, though not all of them. The top ten hold roughly 3.2% of the sample, which has about 230,000 clones, roughly nine tenths seen once. The receptor was derived from a woman aged 50 to 65 in a cohort exposed to, infected with or recovered from COVID-19 (not recorded which). The chain couples TRBV7-2 to TRBJ1-1; TRBD1 agrees at 9 bases. Material for sequencing was PBMCs or T cells enriched from blood (not recorded which). DNA of the CDR3: TGTGCCAGCAGCTGGCGACAGGGGGTGGAAGCTGAAGCTTTCTTT. Its protein is CASSWRQGVEAEAFF.